Each of the 2 T cell receptor beta chains below was sequenced from the same sample in a study of shared clonotypes between healthy human individuals. CD45RO-negative, CCR7-positively selected cells formed the naive CD8 fraction, excluding terminally differentiated effector memory CD45RA+ cells. Libraries were prepared by immunoSEQ multiplex PCR; TCRdb keeps only in-frame clonotypes and omits some of them. Here the sample spans about 590,000 clones, 95% to 96% being singletons. Sequenced: naive CD8+ T cells sorted from blood. These receptors came from a woman in her twenties or thirties in good health.

This rearrangement joins TRBV13 to TRBJ2-7; 10 bases match TRBD2. There are 18 residues in the CDR3. With 6 bases clipped from V and 0 bases from J, the junction kept 14 bases outside the gene matches. Germline values: CDR1 PRHDT, CDR2 FYEKMQ (reference sequence). The CDR3 is CASSQRLGLAASSYEQYF. In DNA form, the CDR3 reads TGTGCCAGCAGTCAGCGGTTAGGACTAGCGGCTAGCTCCTACGAGCAGTACTTC.

The chain uses TRBV9 and TRBJ1-2; D not certain. This CDR3 region has 19 residues. Germline V gives CDR1 SGDLS, CDR2 YYNGEE. V gave up 3 bases and J gave up 2 bases, with 26 bases separating them. The CDR3 region is CASSGPEGGRTALNYGYTF. Here the CDR3 DNA reads TGTGCCAGCAGCGGACCAGAGGGTGGCAGAACCGCATTAAACTATGGCTACACCTTC.